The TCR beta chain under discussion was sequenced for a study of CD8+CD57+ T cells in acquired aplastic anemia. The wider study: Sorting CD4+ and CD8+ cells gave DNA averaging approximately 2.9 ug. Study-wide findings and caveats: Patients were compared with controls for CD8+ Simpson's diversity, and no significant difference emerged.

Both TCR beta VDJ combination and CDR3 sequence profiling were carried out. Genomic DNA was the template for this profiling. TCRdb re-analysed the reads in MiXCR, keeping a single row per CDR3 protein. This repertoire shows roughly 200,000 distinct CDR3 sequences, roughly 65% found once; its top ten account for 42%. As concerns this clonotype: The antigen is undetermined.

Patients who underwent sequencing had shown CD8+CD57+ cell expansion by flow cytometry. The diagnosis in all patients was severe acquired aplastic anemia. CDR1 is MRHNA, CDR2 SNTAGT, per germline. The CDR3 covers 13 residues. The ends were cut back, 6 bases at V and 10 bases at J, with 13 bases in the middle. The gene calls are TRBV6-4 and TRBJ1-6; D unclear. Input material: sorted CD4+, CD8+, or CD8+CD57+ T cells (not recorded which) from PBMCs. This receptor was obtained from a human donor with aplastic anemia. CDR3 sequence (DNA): TGTGCCAGCAGATCGGTAGTCGGGTCACCCCTCCACTTT. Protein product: CASRSVVGSPLHF.